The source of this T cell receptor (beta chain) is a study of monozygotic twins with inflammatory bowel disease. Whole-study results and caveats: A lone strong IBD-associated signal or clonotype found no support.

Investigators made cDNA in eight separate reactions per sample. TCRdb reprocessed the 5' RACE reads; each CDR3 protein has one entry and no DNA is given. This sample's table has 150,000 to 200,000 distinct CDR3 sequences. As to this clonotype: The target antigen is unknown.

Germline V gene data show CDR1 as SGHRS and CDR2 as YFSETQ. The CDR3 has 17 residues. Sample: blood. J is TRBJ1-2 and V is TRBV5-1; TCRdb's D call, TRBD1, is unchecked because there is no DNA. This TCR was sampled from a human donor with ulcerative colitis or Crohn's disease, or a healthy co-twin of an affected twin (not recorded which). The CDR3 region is CASSLSPPGTGVYGYTF.